These 30 T cell receptor beta chains were all obtained from the same sample, sequenced in a study of CD8 T cells in ankylosing spondylitis. TCRdb itself ran the 5' RACE reads through MiXCR, one entry per CDR3 protein. There are some 270,000 distinct CDR3 sequences in the sample; roughly a third occur only once, and approximately 4% lies in the top ten. Sample: blood, either unsorted or a sorted T cell fraction (not recorded which). The origin of the receptors is a male donor with ankylosing spondylitis or in good health (not recorded which).

The chain has TRBV3-1 and TRBJ2-2, with D unclear. The CDR3 is made up of 17 amino acids. V lost 0 bases to trimming and J lost 0 bases, with 11 bases between them. The V gene's germline CDR1 is LGHDT and CDR2 YNNKEL (reference sequence). CDR3 DNA sequence: TGTGCCAGCAGCCAAGAGTTCAGTCACGCGAACACCGGGGAGCTGTTTTTT. Translated, it gives CASSQEFSHANTGELFF.

This clonotype was counted only a few times. A read error is likely, as this CDR3 ends without the conserved phenylalanine or tryptophan. The limits of the CDR3 on the DNA are not certain, so only TCRdb's listed CDR3 is given. The gene calls are TRBV10-2 and TRBJ2-1; the D segment call TRBD2 is taken from the table without a DNA check. The CDR3 is made up of 11 amino acids, end residues included. Per germline, CDR1 WSHSY and CDR2 SAAADI. The CDR3 sequence: CASRSGGDFFS.

This clonotype was counted only a few times. The chain joins TRBV29-1 to TRBJ2-1; 10 bases are a match to TRBD1. CDR3 size: 14 residues. CDR1 SQVTM and CDR2 ANQGSEA come from the germline V gene. J was trimmed by 4 bases and V by 8 bases; bases with no gene match: 8. The CDR3 spells CSTSGTGDYNEQFF. The CDR3, as DNA: TGCAGCACCTCCGGGACAGGGGATTACAATGAGCAGTTCTTC.

This chain joins TRBV29-1 and TRBJ2-7, with 11 bases aligning to TRBD1. V gave up 6 bases and J gave up 3 bases; unmatched junction bases: 7. The CDR3 sequence is 14 residues long. Germline values: CDR1 SQVTM, CDR2 ANQGSEA. CDR3 bases: TGCAGCGTCCAATACGGGACAGGGGGCTACGAGCAGTACTTC. Protein: CSVQYGTGGYEQYF.

V usage is TRBV12-3 or TRBV12-4 and J usage is TRBJ2-5; maybe TRBD2 (6 bases). The CDR3 length is 15 residues. V lost 7 bases, J lost 2 bases, and 17 bases lay in between. The CDR3: CASTVGPGEQETQYF. In nucleotides, the CDR3 is TGTGCCAGCACCGTAGGGCCGGGGGAACAAGAGACCCAGTACTTC.

V and J are TRBV20-1 and TRBJ2-7; possibly TRBD1 for D (5 bases). Germline values: CDR1 DFQATT, CDR2 SNEGSKA (reference sequence). The CDR3 spans 13 residues. The germline V and J ends were trimmed by 0 bases and 1 base, with 7 bases remaining between them. CDR3 in amino acids: CSARDHRSYEQYF. The CDR3 nucleotides read TGCAGTGCTAGAGATCACAGGTCCTACGAGCAGTACTTC.

The chain combines TRBV15 with TRBJ1-5; TRBD1 agrees at 8 bases. With 8 bases clipped from V and 0 bases from J, the junction kept 12 bases outside the gene matches. The CDR3 has 17 residues. CDR1 is LNHNV, CDR2 YYDKDF, per germline (reference sequence). The CDR3 DNA reads TGTGCCACCTCCAGCCCCGGGACAGGAGATAGCAATCAGCCCCAGCATTTT. This codes for CATSSPGTGDSNQPQHF.

The J gene is TRBJ1-2, the V gene TRBV6-1; 7 bases are a match to TRBD1. Germline V CDR1 and CDR2: MNHNS, SASEGT. V lost 3 bases and J lost 5; bases outside the gene matches: 6. This CDR3 region has 14 residues. The CDR3 nucleotides read TGTGCCAGCAGTGACGACAGGGCACCTTATGGCTACACCTTC. It translates to CASSDDRAPYGYTF.

V usage is TRBV5-1 and J usage is TRBJ1-1; D not resolved. Germline assignment: CDR1 SGHRS and CDR2 YFSETQ. CDR3 length: 13 amino acids. Trimming pared 4 bases from V and 1 base from J, leaving 8 bases between. The CDR3 loop reads CASSTSENTEAFF. Written as DNA, the CDR3 is TGCGCCAGCAGCACGTCTGAGAACACTGAAGCTTTCTTT.

J is TRBJ1-6 and V is TRBV9, with D unclear. The V gene lost 3 bases and the J gene lost 11 bases, with 18 bases spanning the gap. This CDR3 comprises 15 residues. Germline V gives CDR1 SGDLS, CDR2 YYNGEE. The CDR3 DNA is TGTGCCAGCAGCGCGAGGGCGGAGGACGGGGCACCCCTCCACTTT. Protein product: CASSARAEDGAPLHF.

The rearrangement links TRBV25-1 to TRBJ2-5, with D uncertain. Germline V CDR1 and CDR2: MGHDK, SYGVNS. Trimming cost V 2 bases and J 5 bases, with 18 bases left between them. The CDR3 runs to 16 residues. CDR3 region: CASSEKIQGPWETQYF. The CDR3 bases are TGTGCCAGCAGTGAAAAAATCCAAGGGCCGTGGGAGACCCAGTACTTC.

This clonotype turned up a few times. The chain combines TRBV5-4 with TRBJ2-1, with 8 bases fitting TRBD1. The CDR3 spans 16 residues. Germline values: CDR1 SGHNT, CDR2 YYREEE (reference sequence). V shed 0 bases, J shed 0 bases, and the junction held 2 bases outside the gene matches. For the CDR3, the DNA is TGTGCCAGCAGCTTGGTCGGGACAGGCTCCTACAATGAGCAGTTCTTC. It encodes CASSLVGTGSYNEQFF.

A remark on this clonotype: Its ends do not fully match the called genes, so a read error is possible. The chain links TRBV7-3 to TRBJ2-1, with D perhaps TRBD2 (5 bases). CDR1 and CDR2 (germline): SGHTA, FQGTGA. This CDR3 comprises 15 residues. CDR3 loop: CVSSVGVSSYNEQFF. The CDR3 bases are TGTGTCAGCAGCGTCGGGGTAAGCTCCTACAATGAGCAGTTCTTC.

V usage is TRBV20-1 and J usage is TRBJ2-5; the match to TRBD1 covers 7 bases. J was trimmed by 9 bases and V by 0 bases; bases with no gene match: 7. CDR1 DFQATT and CDR2 SNEGSKA come from the germline V gene (reference sequence). The CDR3 runs 13 residues. The CDR3 here is CSARDTGVEAQYF. The CDR3 region has the DNA TGCAGTGCTAGAGACACAGGGGTGGAGGCCCAGTACTTC.

V gene TRBV4-2 combines with J gene TRBJ1-3; 8 bases are a match to TRBD1. V shed 4 bases and J 0 bases; nucleotides not matched to a gene: 20. This CDR3 comprises 21 residues. CDR1 and CDR2 (germline): LGHNA, YNFKEQ. The CDR3 DNA follows: TGTGCCAGCAGCCCGAAGAGGACAAGGACCGGGACAGGCATCTCTGGAAACACCATATATTTT. This sequence encodes CASSPKRTRTGTGISGNTIYF.

This clonotype was observed a single time. The J gene is TRBJ2-1, the V gene TRBV2; the D is unclear. Germline assignment: CDR1 SNHLY and CDR2 FYNNEI. V lost 7 bases, J lost 4 bases, and 5 bases lay in between. The CDR3 contains 11 residues. CDR3 sequence (DNA): TGTGCCAGCAAGGAGTACAATGAGCAGTTCTTC. It encodes CASKEYNEQFF.

This clonotype was found many times. The CDR3 DNA follows: TGCGCCAGCAGCTTGACAGCCGGAAAAGAGACCCAGTACTTC. Translation: CASSLTAGKETQYF. The J gene is TRBJ2-5, the V gene TRBV5-1; D remains ambiguous. Germline loops: CDR1 SGHRS, CDR2 YFSETQ. V was cut by 1 base and J by 3 bases, with 10 bases left in between. The CDR3 extends over 14 amino acids.

This clonotype was observed a handful of times. V usage is TRBV27 and J usage is TRBJ2-2, with D tentatively TRBD1 or TRBD2 (5 bases each). The V end lost 8 bases, the J end lost 5 bases, and 15 bases lay between the germline ends. The CDR3 sequence is 14 residues long. Germline lookup yields CDR1 MNHEY and CDR2 SMNVEV (reference sequence). Here the CDR3 DNA reads TGTGCCAGCCGCCGGGACCTTATTACCGGGGAGCTGTTTTTT. Its protein product is CASRRDLITGELFF.

The chain recombines TRBV5-5 with TRBJ2-5; weak D call: TRBD1 (6 bases). The germline gives CDR1 SGHKS, CDR2 YYEKEE (reference sequence). V was cut by 2 bases and J by 3 bases, with 11 bases left in between. The CDR3 totals 14 residues. Written as DNA, the CDR3 is TGTGCCAGCAGCTTTTCGACAGGAAAAGAGACCCAGTACTTC. Residues: CASSFSTGKETQYF.

The chain recombines TRBV28 with TRBJ1-3, with D perhaps matching TRBD1 (5 bases). The CDR3 runs 11 residues. Germline CDR1 and CDR2: MDHEN and SYDVKM. Trimming cost V 5 bases and J 8 bases, with 7 bases left between them. The CDR3 bases are TGTGCCAGCAGTAAAGGGGACACCATATATTTT. Translating gives CASSKGDTIYF.

The rearrangement links TRBV15 to TRBJ2-1, with D unresolved. V was shortened by 0 bases and J by 2 bases, with 8 bases between the two germline ends. The germline gives CDR1 LNHNV, CDR2 YYDKDF (reference sequence). There are 15 residues in the CDR3. The chain's CDR3 is CATSRDPYTYNEQFF. The CDR3 bases are TGTGCCACCAGCAGAGACCCCTACACCTACAATGAGCAGTTCTTC.

This clonotype was detected only a few times. CDR3 nucleotides: TGTGCCACCAGGCGGGGAAGCACAGATACGCAGTATTTT. Translated, it gives CATRRGSTDTQYF. The V call is TRBV12-3 or TRBV12-4, the J call TRBJ2-3; tentatively, D is TRBD2 (6 bases). V was shortened by 10 bases and J by 0 bases, with 11 bases between the two germline ends. The CDR3 sequence is 13 residues long.

The chain joins TRBV10-3 to TRBJ2-5, with D possibly matching TRBD1 (6 bases). The CDR3 spans 15 residues. Germline CDR1 ENHRY, CDR2 SYGVKD. Deletions cut 3 bases from V and 4 bases from J, with 15 bases between. The CDR3 DNA reads as TGTGCCATCAGTGATCCGGGTCCCAGGGGAGAGACCCAGTACTTC. Residues: CAISDPGPRGETQYF.

This chain connects TRBV5-5 to TRBJ2-5; TRBD2 matches 7 bases. V dropped 2 bases and J dropped 5; count of bases not matched to a gene: 3. The CDR3 is made up of 13 amino acids. CDR1 and CDR2 from the germline V gene are SGHKS and YYEKEE (reference sequence). CDR3 sequence reads: CASSFALAETQYF. DNA of the CDR3: TGTGCCAGCAGCTTTGCACTAGCGGAGACCCAGTACTTC.

The CDR3 DNA reads TGTGCCAGCTCACCACCGAGGGCTAGCGGGGAAGCAGATACGCAGTATTTT. Translating it yields CASSPPRASGEADTQYF. This chain links TRBV18 with TRBJ2-3, with 9 bases identical to TRBD2. The V gene's germline CDR1 is KGHSH and CDR2 LQKENI. CDR3 length: 17 amino acids. V was clipped by 0 bases and J by 4 bases; unmatched bases: 8.

Ten or more counts support this clonotype. The CDR3 here is CASSLAQGSYNEQFF. CDR3 DNA sequence: TGTGCCAGCAGCTTAGCCCAGGGCTCCTACAATGAGCAGTTCTTC. The V gene is TRBV7-9, the J gene TRBJ2-1; weak D call: TRBD1 (5 bases). Germline-derived CDR1 and CDR2 are SEHNR and FQNEAQ (reference sequence). This CDR3 has 15 residues. Trimming took 0 bases from V and 0 from J, leaving 6 bases between them.

The J gene is TRBJ2-5, the V gene TRBV20-1, with D maybe TRBD2 (5 bases). V was pared by 5 bases and J by 5 bases, with 18 bases between. CDR1 is DFQATT, CDR2 SNEGSKA, per germline (reference sequence). The CDR3 loop spans 14 amino acids. As DNA, the CDR3 is TGCAGTGCTCATGCCATACGGGGAACGGAGACCCAGTACTTC. Translated: CSAHAIRGTETQYF.

There are a few counts of this clonotype. The chain employs TRBV6-5 and TRBJ2-7; no firm D call. The CDR3 has 14 amino acids. Germline-derived CDR1 and CDR2 are MNHEY and SVGAGI. Trimming removed 2 bases from V and 0 bases from J, with 8 bases in between. The CDR3 is CASSYQESSYEQYF. CDR3 coding DNA: TGTGCCAGCAGTTACCAGGAGAGCTCCTACGAGCAGTACTTC.

The chain has TRBV27 and TRBJ1-4; D gene unclear. The V and J ends lost 4 bases and 5 bases respectively, with 11 bases between them. The CDR3 sequence is 14 residues long. Germline CDR1 and CDR2: MNHEY and SMNVEV (reference sequence). The CDR3 DNA sequence: TGTGCCAGCAGTTACGGTCCGGGAAATGAAAAACTGTTTTTT. Translated: CASSYGPGNEKLFF.

This clonotype has a handful of counts. The chain is built from TRBV7-9 and TRBJ2-3; possibly TRBD1 for D (5 bases). Germline lookup yields CDR1 SEHNR and CDR2 FQNEAQ (reference sequence). V was trimmed by 1 base and J by 2 bases, leaving 13 bases between them. CDR3 length equals 16 residues. The CDR3: CASSLVPGLHTDTQYF. CDR3 sequence (DNA): TGTGCCAGCAGCTTAGTTCCAGGGCTTCACACAGATACGCAGTATTTT. Combining the CDR3 with reference TRBV7-9 and TRBJ2-3 gives the whole variable domain DTGVSQNPRHKITKRGQNVTFRCDPISEHNRLYWYRQTLGQGPEFLTYFQNEAQLEKSRLLSDRFSAERPKGSFSTLEIQRTEQGDSAMYLCASSLVPGLHTDTQYFGPGTRLTVL.